Below, one T cell receptor (beta chain) is given with its context. Source study methods: The authors estimated nucleated cell counts from reference gene primer amplification. The data were produced by immunoSEQ multiplex PCR, yet TCRdb's version contains in-frame clones alone and is incomplete. The V and J calls and clone size are taken from that table; D and trimming were inferred from the DNA. Of a few hundred thousand clones listed, about nine tenths are singletons. V lost 4 bases and J lost 4, with 7 bases in between. In germline, CDR1 is DFQATT, CDR2 SNEGSKA (reference sequence). This CDR3 has 11 amino acids. The sample comes from a study of blood T cell repertoires in COVID-19. Study context: Specimens from acute and convalescent COVID-19 originated in the United States, Italy and Spain. PBMCs, B-cell-depleted T cells, or T cells provided the cDNA or gDNA that made up the material.

The TCR was taken from a person between 18 and 35 years old with COVID-19, enrolled during active disease. Source material: peripheral blood. V usage is TRBV20-1 and J usage is TRBJ1-1; D not resolved. For the CDR3, the DNA is TGCAGTGCTAAGAGTGGCACTGAAGCTTTCTTT. This encodes CSAKSGTEAFF.